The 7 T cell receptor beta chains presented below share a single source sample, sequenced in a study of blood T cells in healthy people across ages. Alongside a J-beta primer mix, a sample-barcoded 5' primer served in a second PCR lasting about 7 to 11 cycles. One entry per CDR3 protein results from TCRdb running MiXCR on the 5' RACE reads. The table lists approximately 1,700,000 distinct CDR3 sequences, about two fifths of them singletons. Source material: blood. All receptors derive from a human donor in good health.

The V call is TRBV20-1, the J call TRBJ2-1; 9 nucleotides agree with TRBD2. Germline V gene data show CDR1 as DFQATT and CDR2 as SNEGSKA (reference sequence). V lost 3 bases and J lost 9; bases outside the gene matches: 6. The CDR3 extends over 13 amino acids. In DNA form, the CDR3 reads TGCAGTGCTAGTGCGGGGCGGGGGGGTGAGCAGTTCTTC. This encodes CSASAGRGGEQFF.

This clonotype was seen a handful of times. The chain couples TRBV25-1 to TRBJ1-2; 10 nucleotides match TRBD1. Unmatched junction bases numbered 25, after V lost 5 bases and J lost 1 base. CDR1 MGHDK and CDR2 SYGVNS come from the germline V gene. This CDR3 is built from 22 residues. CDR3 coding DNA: TGTGCCAGCAGTTCTCGGCCGGGACAGGGGCTACTACCCTTCCCTATTAACTATGGCTACACCTTC. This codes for CASSSRPGQGLLPFPINYGYTF.

The CDR3 sequence: CSASAQNGKEQYF. The CDR3 DNA follows: TGCAGTGCTAGTGCTCAAAACGGGAAAGAGCAGTACTTC. The chain combines TRBV20-1 with TRBJ2-7, with D perhaps TRBD2 (5 bases). V lost 3 bases and J lost 7, with 16 bases in between. CDR3 length: 13 residues. The germline V gene has CDR1 DFQATT and CDR2 SNEGSKA (reference sequence).

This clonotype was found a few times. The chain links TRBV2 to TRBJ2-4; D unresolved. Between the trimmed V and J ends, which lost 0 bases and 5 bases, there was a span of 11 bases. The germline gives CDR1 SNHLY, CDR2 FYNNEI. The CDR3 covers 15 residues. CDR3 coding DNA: TGTGCCAGCAGTGAAGCCTGGCACGAAGAAAACATTCAGTACTTC. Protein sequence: CASSEAWHEENIQYF.

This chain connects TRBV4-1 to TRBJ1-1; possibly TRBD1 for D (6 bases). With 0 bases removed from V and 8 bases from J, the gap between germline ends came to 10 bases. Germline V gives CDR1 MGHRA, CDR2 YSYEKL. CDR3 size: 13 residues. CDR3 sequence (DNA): TGCGCCAGCAGCCAAGAAAGGAGGGGGGAAGCTTTCTTT. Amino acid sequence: CASSQERRGEAFF.

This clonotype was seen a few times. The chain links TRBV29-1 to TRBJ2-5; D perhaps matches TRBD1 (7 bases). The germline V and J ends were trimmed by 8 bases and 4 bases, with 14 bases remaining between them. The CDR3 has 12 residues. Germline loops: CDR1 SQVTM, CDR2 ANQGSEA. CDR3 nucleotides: TGCAGCACAGGGGAGGTGGGAGAGACCCAGTACTTC. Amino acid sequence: CSTGEVGETQYF. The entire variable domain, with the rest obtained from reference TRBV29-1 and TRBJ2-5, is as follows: SAVISQKPSRDICQRGTSLTIQCQVDSQVTMMFWYRQQPGQSLTLIATANQGSEATYESGFVIDKFPISRPNLTFSTLTVSNMSPEDSSIYLCSTGEVGETQYFGPGTRLLVL.

The CDR3 DNA reads as TGTGCCAGCAACCCTTTCGAAGGCGGACGCACAGATACGCCGTACTTC. It encodes CASNPFEGGRTDTPYF. The V and J genes are TRBV2 and TRBJ2-5; D is undetermined. The CDR3 totals 16 residues. CDR1 is SNHLY and CDR2 is FYNNEI in the germline V gene. V was trimmed by 7 bases and J by 13 bases, leaving 31 bases between them.